This is a list of T cell receptor beta chains from one sample in a study of T cell responses to AZD1222 COVID-19 vaccine. Here immunoSEQ multiplex PCR was the method, and the copy in TCRdb shows in-frame clones only, minus some. The sample consists of around 130,000 clones, 70% to 90% of them appearing once. This specimen was peripheral blood, taken on day 0 of AZD1222 vaccination. These receptors were taken from an adult in good health. The CDR3 runs from the conserved cysteine through the conserved F or W. D genes are given only for firm matches. Size is stated for part of the rows, as once, few or many counts, or as a class when the clone is expanded.

V	J	size	D	CDR3	DNA
TRBV30	TRBJ2-7	.	TRBD1	CAWSVARTGISYEQYF	TGTGCCTGGAGTGTAGCGAGGACAGGCATCTCCTACGAGCAGTACTTC
TRBV29-1	TRBJ2-1	.	TRBD2	CSFRTGLAGENNEQFF	TGCAGCTTCAGAACGGGACTAGCGGGGGAGAACAATGAGCAGTTCTTC
TRBV7-9	TRBJ2-1	.	.	CASSSLQGRNEQFF	TGTGCCAGCAGCTCCCTACAGGGAAGGAATGAGCAGTTCTTC
TRBV5-1	TRBJ2-3	.	.	CASALNTDTQYF	TGCGCCAGCGCCCTGAACACAGATACGCAGTATTTT
TRBV5-1	TRBJ2-7	.	.	CASSFQGGSSYEQYF	TGCGCCAGCAGCTTCCAGGGGGGGAGCTCCTACGAGCAGTACTTC
TRBV5-1	TRBJ2-2	.	.	CASSSNTGELFF	TGCGCCAGCAGCTCCAACACCGGGGAGCTGTTTTTT
TRBV11-2	TRBJ1-3	.	.	CASSLWDTASGNTIYF	TGTGCCAGCAGCCTATGGGACACCGCTTCTGGAAACACCATATATTTT
TRBV14	TRBJ2-5	.	.	CASSQGLRGTGPRGTQYF	TGTGCCAGCAGCCAAGGCCTACGTGGCACTGGCCCCAGAGGGACCCAGTACTTC
TRBV10-3	TRBJ2-2	.	TRBD2	CAISDQAPTSLNTGELFF	TGTGCCATCAGTGACCAAGCCCCGACTAGCCTGAACACCGGGGAGCTGTTTTTT
TRBV19	TRBJ2-7	.	TRBD2	CATSRLADNYEQYF	TGTGCCACCTCCAGACTAGCGGACAACTACGAGCAGTACTTC
TRBV18	TRBJ2-7	.	.	CASSQNRASYEQYF	TGTGCCAGCTCACAAAACAGGGCCTCCTACGAGCAGTACTTC
TRBV10-1	TRBJ2-7	.	.	CASSDLDSRAYEQYF	TGCGCCAGCAGTGACCTGGACAGCCGTGCCTACGAGCAGTACTTC
TRBV11-1	TRBJ2-7	.	TRBD2	CASSFAGVSYEQYF	TGTGCCAGCAGCTTCGCGGGGGTGTCCTACGAGCAGTACTTC
TRBV4-1	TRBJ2-7	few	.	CASSRVPLYEQYF	TGCGCCAGCAGCAGGGTCCCACTCTACGAGCAGTACTTC
TRBV9	TRBJ2-5	.	TRBD1	CASSVGTGGGRETQYF	TGTGCCAGCAGCGTCGGGACAGGGGGAGGTCGGGAGACCCAGTACTTC
TRBV25-1	TRBJ2-7	.	.	CASSDSSYEQYF	TGTGCCAGCAGTGACTCTTCCTACGAGCAGTACTTC
TRBV7-3	TRBJ2-1	.	TRBD2	CASSFGGDEREQFF	TGTGCCAGCAGCTTCGGGGGGGATGAAAGAGAGCAGTTCTTC
TRBV19	TRBJ1-5	.	.	CASRRHSNQPQHF	TGTGCCAGCCGGCGTCATAGCAATCAGCCCCAGCATTTT
TRBV19	TRBJ1-3	.	TRBD1	CASSITGTGGWNTIYF	TGTGCCAGTAGTATAACCGGGACAGGGGGCTGGAACACCATATATTTT
TRBV18	TRBJ1-1	.	.	CASSTRNSPEAFF	TGTGCCAGCTCAACCCGGAACAGCCCGGAAGCTTTCTTT
TRBV7-9	TRBJ2-7	.	.	CASSLTSGPHF	TGTGCCAGCAGCTTAACTTCAGGGCCCCACTTC
TRBV24-1	TRBJ2-1	few	.	CATSDFGGNNEQFF	TGTGCCACCAGTGATTTCGGCGGAAACAATGAGCAGTTCTTC
TRBV6-5	TRBJ2-7	.	TRBD2	CASAGAWDEQYF	TGTGCCTCAGCGGGGGCCTGGGACGAGCAGTACTTC
TRBV2	TRBJ1-5	.	.	CASSVEDSSGQPQHF	TGTGCCAGCAGTGTGGAGGACAGCTCGGGTCAGCCCCAGCATTTT
TRBV4-1	TRBJ2-7	few	.	CASSPNGIRNPPEQYF	TGCGCCAGCAGCCCCAATGGGATCAGGAATCCGCCCGAGCAGTACTTC
TRBV9	TRBJ1-2	few	TRBD1	CASSVATGGFSYTF	TGTGCCAGCAGCGTAGCTACAGGGGGATTCAGCTACACCTTC
TRBV10-3	TRBJ1-5	.	TRBD1	CATRDSAYNQPQHF	TGTGCCACTAGGGACAGCGCGTACAATCAGCCCCAGCATTTT
TRBV10-3	TRBJ2-5	.	TRBD2	CAISEGTSGGAGETQYF	TGTGCCATCAGTGAGGGGACTAGCGGGGGGGCCGGTGAGACCCAGTACTTC
TRBV6-2/TRBV6-3	TRBJ1-1	.	.	CASSGLRREAGGTEAFF	TGTGCCAGCAGTGGCCTTCGGCGCGAAGCAGGAGGGACTGAAGCTTTCTTT
TRBV27	TRBJ1-3	few	.	CASSWSGGGNTIYF	TGTGCCAGCAGTTGGTCAGGAGGAGGAAACACCATATATTTT
TRBV27	TRBJ2-3	.	TRBD2	CASSLSGLAKTTQYF	TGTGCCAGCAGTTTATCGGGACTAGCGAAAACTACGCAGTATTTT
TRBV5-1	TRBJ2-7	.	.	CASSLVGNPYEQYF	TGCGCCAGCAGCTTGGTCGGTAATCCCTACGAGCAGTACTTC
TRBV5-1	TRBJ1-1	.	.	CASSLDIRKTEAFF	TGCGCCAGCAGCTTGGACATCCGGAAAACTGAAGCTTTCTTT